This TCR beta chain was retrieved from a study of identifying expanded T cells in peripheral blood. Notes on the study in general: Roughly 1.2 clones differed between technical replicates, versus around 15 and 18 over time. Clone count variance between two-week samples rose with total template count.

From germline, CDR1 is KGHSH and CDR2 LQKENI. V was pared by 4 bases and J by 4 bases, with 6 bases of the junction left unmatched. The CDR3 loop spans 14 amino acids. With respect to this clone: Its antigen is currently unknown.

Only in-frame clones appear in the TCRdb table, and some are missing; sequencing was by immunoSEQ multiplex PCR. There are more than 80,000 clones in the sample; about nine tenths occur only once, and under 4.5% lies in the top ten. V usage is TRBV18 and J usage is TRBJ2-5; TRBD1 matches 7 bases. Sequenced sample: blood. The origin of this receptor is a person aged 18 to 75 in good health. CDR3 protein: CASSLNRGSETQYF. The CDR3 region has the DNA TGTGCCAGCTCACTCAACAGGGGATCAGAGACCCAGTACTTC.